This T cell receptor beta chain appears in the sequencing data of a study of T-cell memory formation after mild COVID-19. Overall study: TCR clusters mostly belonged to single donors.

TCRdb called the 5' RACE reads again in MiXCR, with one record for every CDR3 protein. The sample records more than 250,000 distinct CDR3 sequences, 15% to 20% being singletons. For this clonotype: What it binds is not known.

Germline values: CDR1 SEHNR, CDR2 FQNEAQ (reference sequence). The length of the CDR3 is 14 residues. V lost 8 bases, J lost 5 bases, and 15 bases lay in between. Study findings and constraints: Memory cells collected pre-infection included some clones that later responded, suggesting cross-reactive memory joined. Mainly CM and EM harbored the contracting CD4+ clones; mainly EMRA harbored the CD8+ ones.

The rearrangement uses TRBV7-9 and TRBJ1-4, with D tentatively TRBD1 (6 bases). The receptor was isolated from a man in his late teens or twenties who had mild COVID-19 (a few samples of this study predate the infection). Cell type and time point are not known. The sequencing input was PBMCs or a T cell subset sorted from them (not recorded which). This chain's CDR3 is CASDRQADNEKLFF. The CDR3 nucleotides read TGTGCCAGCGATCGACAGGCCGACAATGAAAAACTGTTTTTT.